These 18 T cell receptor beta chains were sequenced from one sample in a study of identical twins. TCRdb reprocessed the 5' RACE reads via MiXCR and lists one record per CDR3 protein. Found here are approximately 630,000 distinct CDR3 sequences, around 7.5% of them singletons; the top ten hold approximately 1.5%. Separately, the same data were catalogued under a study of yellow fever vaccine responses in identical twins.

The material sequenced was PBMCs. These receptors originate from a woman younger than 35 in good health.

The V gene is TRBV20-1, the J gene TRBJ1-2; D perhaps matches TRBD1 (5 bases). V lost 0 bases, J lost 3 bases, and 11 bases lay in between. The CDR3 runs 14 residues. Germline-derived CDR1 and CDR2 are DFQATT and SNEGSKA (reference sequence). For the CDR3, the DNA is TGCAGTGCTAGAGATGCGGGCAGGGACTATGGCTACACCTTC. The encoded protein is CSARDAGRDYGYTF.

The gene calls are TRBV5-5 and TRBJ2-7; TRBD2 matches 8 bases. CDR3 length equals 16 residues. J lost 1 base, V lost 3 bases, and 9 bases had no gene match. Germline CDR1 SGHKS, CDR2 YYEKEE (reference sequence). CDR3 protein: CASSSRSGGASYEQYF. CDR3 in DNA: TGTGCCAGCAGCTCGAGATCGGGGGGGGCGTCCTACGAGCAGTACTTC.

This clonotype came up a few times. This sequence joins TRBV4-1 and TRBJ2-7, with 7 positions matching TRBD1. In germline, CDR1 is MGHRA, CDR2 YSYEKL. J gave up 4 bases and V 1 base, and 7 bases lay outside the gene matches. CDR3 size: 15 residues. CDR3 amino acids: CASSQGETGQYEQYV. The CDR3 DNA reads as TGCGCCAGCAGCCAAGGTGAGACAGGGCAGTACGAGCAGTACGTC.

This clonotype was detected a few times. V usage is TRBV5-4 and J usage is TRBJ1-1, with a possible D match to TRBD1 (6 bases). Germline V gene lookup returns CDR1 SGHNT and CDR2 YYREEE (reference sequence). Trimming shortened V by 6 bases and J by 1 base, and 25 bases separated the two germline ends. This CDR3 region has 18 residues. The CDR3 nucleotides read TGTGCCAGCACCATCAACCAACTCAGGGGAACGGGGAACACTGAAGCTTTCTTT. The encoded protein is CASTINQLRGTGNTEAFF.

This clonotype was seen more than once but under ten times. The chain uses TRBV6-5 and TRBJ2-6, with D tentatively TRBD1 or TRBD2 (5 bases each). The length of the CDR3 is 17 residues. The germline V gene has CDR1 MNHEY and CDR2 SVGAGI. The V gene lost 1 base and the J gene lost 6 bases, with 16 bases spanning the gap. This chain's CDR3 is CASSYLSLGVSANVLTF. CDR3 DNA: TGTGCCAGCAGTTACTTGTCCTTGGGGGTGTCGGCCAACGTCCTGACTTTC.

This clonotype was recorded at least ten times. V usage is TRBV3-1 and J usage is TRBJ2-5; D is ambiguous. Germline lookup yields CDR1 LGHDT and CDR2 YNNKEL (reference sequence). There are 13 residues in the CDR3. With 1 base removed from V and 2 bases from J, the gap between germline ends came to 5 bases. The CDR3 DNA reads as TGTGCCAGCAGCCAAGGGGATCAAGAGACCCAGTACTTC. Its protein is CASSQGDQETQYF.

This clonotype was counted at least ten times. The rearrangement uses TRBV24-1 and TRBJ2-3, with D perhaps matching TRBD1 or TRBD2 (5 bases each). Germline CDR1 is KGHDR and CDR2 is SFDVKD. This CDR3 has 16 residues. Trimming removed 1 base from V and 1 base from J, with 11 bases in between. The CDR3 region is CATSDFRGDRTDTQYF. The CDR3 DNA reads as TGTGCCACCAGTGATTTTAGAGGGGATCGCACAGATACGCAGTATTTT.

This clonotype was counted between two and nine times. The chain employs TRBV3-1 and TRBJ2-7; 11 bases match TRBD1. There are 14 residues in the CDR3. Germline CDR1 is LGHDT and CDR2 is YNNKEL (reference sequence). V shed 5 bases and J 5 bases; nucleotides not matched to a gene: 5. The CDR3 here is CASSFGTGGDEQYF. For the CDR3, the DNA is TGTGCCAGCAGCTTCGGGACAGGGGGAGACGAGCAGTACTTC.

This clonotype was seen many times. The chain links TRBV7-9 to TRBJ2-7; 9 nucleotides agree with TRBD2. Germline CDR1 SEHNR, CDR2 FQNEAQ (reference sequence). V was clipped by 0 bases and J by 4 bases; unmatched bases: 1. The CDR3 loop spans 14 amino acids. The CDR3 protein is CASSLASGGYEQYV. CDR3 nucleotide sequence: TGTGCCAGCAGCTTAGCTAGCGGGGGTTACGAGCAGTACGTC.

The rearrangement uses TRBV24-1 and TRBJ1-6; a possible D gene is TRBD1 (5 bases). Trimming pared 12 bases from V and 7 bases from J, leaving 12 bases between. CDR1 and CDR2 (germline): KGHDR, SFDVKD. CDR3 length equals 12 residues. CDR3 protein: CAAGTGNSPLHF. The DNA for the CDR3 is TGTGCCGCGGGGACGGGGAATTCACCCCTCCACTTT.

In this sample, this clonotype turned up many times. The V call is TRBV7-9, the J call TRBJ2-4; tentatively, D is TRBD1 (5 bases). Germline CDR1 SEHNR, CDR2 FQNEAQ (reference sequence). V shed 5 bases and J shed 0 bases, with 8 bases lying between them. This CDR3 has 14 amino acids. The CDR3: CASSQGLAKNIQYF. The CDR3 nucleotides read TGTGCCAGCAGCCAGGGTCTAGCCAAAAACATTCAGTACTTC.

The rearrangement joins TRBV12-3 or TRBV12-4 to TRBJ2-5; D is unresolved. The CDR3 length is 14 residues. Trimming cost V 3 bases and J 2 bases, with 10 bases left between them. CDR3 in DNA: TGTGCCAGCAGTTTGTGGGCAAGACAAGAGACCCAGTACTTC. Translating it yields CASSLWARQETQYF.

The chain combines TRBV15 with TRBJ1-3; 9 bases map to TRBD1. The trim removed 1 base at V and 0 bases at J, leaving 7 bases unmatched. This CDR3 has 18 amino acids. From germline, CDR1 is LNHNV and CDR2 YYDKDF (reference sequence). CDR3 in DNA: TGTGCCACCAGCAGAGGAGGGACAGGGACACACTCTGGAAACACCATATATTTT. Translated, it gives CATSRGGTGTHSGNTIYF.

The CDR3 spells CAISESAGNQPQHF. The CDR3 bases are TGTGCCATCAGTGAATCCGCCGGCAATCAGCCCCAGCATTTT. This chain links TRBV10-3 with TRBJ1-5; D uncertain. From germline, CDR1 is ENHRY and CDR2 SYGVKD. The CDR3 is made up of 14 amino acids. V was clipped by 3 bases and J by 2 bases, with 8 bases between them.

This clonotype was recorded many times. The chain carries TRBV10-3 and TRBJ1-4, with D possibly TRBD1 on 5 matching bases. Germline CDR1 ENHRY, CDR2 SYGVKD. The CDR3 loop spans 15 amino acids. V was clipped by 3 bases and J by 5 bases, with 13 bases between them. CDR3: CAISDWKGTNEKLFF. The CDR3 DNA reads TGTGCCATCAGTGATTGGAAGGGGACGAATGAAAAACTGTTTTTT.

The V call is TRBV5-1, the J call TRBJ2-3, with 7 bases matching TRBD1. Germline values: CDR1 SGHRS, CDR2 YFSETQ. This CDR3 has 15 amino acids. V trimming: 6 bases; J trimming: 0 bases; junction bases outside the gene matches: 7. CDR3 residues: CASKTWTGSTDTQYF. In DNA form, the CDR3 reads TGCGCCAGCAAAACCTGGACAGGAAGCACAGATACGCAGTATTTT.

V and J are TRBV7-8 and TRBJ2-5; 9 bases are a match to TRBD2. In germline, CDR1 is SGHVS, CDR2 FQNEAQ. J gave up 2 bases and V 0 bases, and 4 bases lay outside the gene matches. The CDR3 totals 16 residues. CDR3 sequence: CASSLAPSGIQETQYF. The DNA of the CDR3 is TGTGCCAGCAGCTTAGCCCCTAGCGGGATTCAAGAGACCCAGTACTTC.

The rearrangement links TRBV9 to TRBJ2-1; D is possibly TRBD2 (6 bases). Trimming took 2 bases from V and 2 from J, leaving 11 bases between them. The CDR3 is 15 residues long. Germline V gene lookup returns CDR1 SGDLS and CDR2 YYNGEE. CDR3 nucleotide sequence: TGTGCCAGCAGCGTGGAGGGGCCTGCCTACAATGAGCAGTTCTTC. Its protein product is CASSVEGPAYNEQFF.